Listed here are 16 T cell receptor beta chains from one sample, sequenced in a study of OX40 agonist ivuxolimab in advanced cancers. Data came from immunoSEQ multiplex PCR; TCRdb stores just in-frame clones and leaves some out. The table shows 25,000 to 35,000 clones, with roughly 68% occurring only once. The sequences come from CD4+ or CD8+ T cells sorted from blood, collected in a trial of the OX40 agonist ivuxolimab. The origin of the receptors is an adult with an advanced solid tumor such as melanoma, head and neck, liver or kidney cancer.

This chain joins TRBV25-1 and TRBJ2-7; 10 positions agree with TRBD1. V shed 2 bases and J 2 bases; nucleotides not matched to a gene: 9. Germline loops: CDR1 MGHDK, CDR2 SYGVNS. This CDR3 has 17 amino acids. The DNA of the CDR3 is TGTGCCAGCAGTGAAAAGGGCGGACAGGGGGTGACCTACGAGCAGTACGTC. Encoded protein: CASSEKGGQGVTYEQYV.

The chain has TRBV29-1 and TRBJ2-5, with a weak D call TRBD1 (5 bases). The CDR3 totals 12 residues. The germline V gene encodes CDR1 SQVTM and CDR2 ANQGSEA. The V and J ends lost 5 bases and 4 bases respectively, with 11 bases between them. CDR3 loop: CSVFPGLETQYF. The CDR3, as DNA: TGCAGCGTTTTCCCAGGGCTAGAGACCCAGTACTTC.

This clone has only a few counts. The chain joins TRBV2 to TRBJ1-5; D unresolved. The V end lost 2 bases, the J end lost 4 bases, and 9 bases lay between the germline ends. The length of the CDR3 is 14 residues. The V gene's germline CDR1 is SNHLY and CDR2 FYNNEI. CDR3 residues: CASSELGENQPQHF. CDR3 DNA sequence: TGTGCCAGCAGTGAACTAGGAGAAAATCAGCCCCAGCATTTT.

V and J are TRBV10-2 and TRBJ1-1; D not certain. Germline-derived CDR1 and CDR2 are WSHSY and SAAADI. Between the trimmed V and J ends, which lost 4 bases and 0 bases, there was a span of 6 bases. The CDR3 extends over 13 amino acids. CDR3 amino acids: CASSAVLNTEAFF. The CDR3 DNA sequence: TGCGCCAGCAGTGCAGTCCTGAACACTGAAGCTTTCTTT.

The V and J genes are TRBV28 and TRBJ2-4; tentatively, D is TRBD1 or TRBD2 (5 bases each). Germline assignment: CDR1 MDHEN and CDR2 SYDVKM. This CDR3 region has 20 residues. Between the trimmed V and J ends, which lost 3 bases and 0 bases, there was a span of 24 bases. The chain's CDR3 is CASSFVYLGTGKIAKNIQYF. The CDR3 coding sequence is TGTGCCAGCAGTTTTGTTTATCTTGGGACGGGGAAAATAGCCAAAAACATTCAGTACTTC.

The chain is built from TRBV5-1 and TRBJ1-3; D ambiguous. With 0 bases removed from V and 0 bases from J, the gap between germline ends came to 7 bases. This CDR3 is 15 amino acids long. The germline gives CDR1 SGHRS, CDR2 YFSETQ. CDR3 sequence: CASSLELGSGNTIYF. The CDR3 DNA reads TGCGCCAGCAGCTTGGAACTGGGCTCTGGAAACACCATATATTTT.

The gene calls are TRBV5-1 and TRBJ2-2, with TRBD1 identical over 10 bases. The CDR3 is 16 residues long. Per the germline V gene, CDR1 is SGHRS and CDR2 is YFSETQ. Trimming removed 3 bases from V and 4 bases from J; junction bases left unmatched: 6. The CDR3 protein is CASSSGQGESTGELFF. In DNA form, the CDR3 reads TGCGCCAGCAGCTCAGGACAGGGGGAATCCACCGGGGAGCTGTTTTTT.

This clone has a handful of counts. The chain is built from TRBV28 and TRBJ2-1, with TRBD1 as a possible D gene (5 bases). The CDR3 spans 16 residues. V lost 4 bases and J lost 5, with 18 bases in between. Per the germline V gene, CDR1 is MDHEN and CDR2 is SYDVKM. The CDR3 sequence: CASSSLQGFLDNEQFF. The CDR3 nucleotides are TGTGCCAGCAGTTCCCTTCAGGGTTTTCTAGACAATGAGCAGTTCTTC.

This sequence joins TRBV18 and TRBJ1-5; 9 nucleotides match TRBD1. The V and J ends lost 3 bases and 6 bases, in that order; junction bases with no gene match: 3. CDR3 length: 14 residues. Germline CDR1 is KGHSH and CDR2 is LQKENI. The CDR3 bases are TGTGCCAGCTCACCCGGACAGGGGAGTCAGCCCCAGCATTTT. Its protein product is CASSPGQGSQPQHF.

CDR3 in amino acids: CASSPRGRGGSYEQYF. The CDR3 bases are TGTGCCAGCAGTCCCCGAGGTAGGGGGGGCTCCTACGAGCAGTACTTC. The chain joins TRBV6-6 to TRBJ2-7, with TRBD2 as a possible D gene (7 bases). This CDR3 has 16 amino acids. Germline assignment: CDR1 MNHNY and CDR2 SVGAGI (reference sequence). The V and J ends lost 5 bases and 0 bases respectively, with 17 bases between them.

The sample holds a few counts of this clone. The CDR3 reads CATHGGQGTDTQYF. The CDR3 coding sequence is TGTGCCACCCACGGGGGGCAGGGCACAGATACGCAGTATTTT. The chain links TRBV5-6 to TRBJ2-3, with a possible D match to TRBD2 (7 bases). Germline lookup yields CDR1 SGHDT and CDR2 YYEEEE. Trimming left V 9 bases short and J 1 base short, with 15 bases between. This CDR3 region has 14 residues.

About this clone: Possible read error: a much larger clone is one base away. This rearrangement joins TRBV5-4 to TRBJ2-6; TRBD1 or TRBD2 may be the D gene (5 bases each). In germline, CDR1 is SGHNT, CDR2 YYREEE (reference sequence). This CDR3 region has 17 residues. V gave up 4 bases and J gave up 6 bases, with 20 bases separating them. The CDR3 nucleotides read TGTGCCAGCAGCCCCGGGACGGCCAGGACCGAGGCCAACGTCCTGACTTTC. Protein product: CASSPGTARTEANVLTF.

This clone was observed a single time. The CDR3 nucleotides are TGTGCCAGCTCACCGGACAGGGGAAATGAGCAGTTCTTC. This encodes CASSPDRGNEQFF. The chain is built from TRBV18 and TRBJ2-1, with 9 bases fitting TRBD1. From germline, CDR1 is KGHSH and CDR2 LQKENI. This CDR3 has 13 residues. With 3 bases clipped from V and 7 bases from J, the junction kept 1 base outside the gene matches.

The CDR3 DNA is TGTGCCAGCTCGCTTAACGCCCCTTTACAGGGCGATACGCAGTATTTT. It encodes CASSLNAPLQGDTQYF. The chain carries TRBV18 and TRBJ2-3; tentative D call: TRBD1 (6 bases). CDR1 is KGHSH and CDR2 is LQKENI in the germline V gene. V was pared by 6 bases and J by 6 bases, with 22 bases between. This CDR3 comprises 16 residues.

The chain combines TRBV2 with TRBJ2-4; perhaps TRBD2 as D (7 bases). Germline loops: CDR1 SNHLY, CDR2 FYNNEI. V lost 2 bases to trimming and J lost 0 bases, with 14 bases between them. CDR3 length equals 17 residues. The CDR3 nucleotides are TGTGCCAGCAGTGAAAGAGGGGGGGGCCTAGCCAAAAACATTCAGTACTTC. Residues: CASSERGGGLAKNIQYF.

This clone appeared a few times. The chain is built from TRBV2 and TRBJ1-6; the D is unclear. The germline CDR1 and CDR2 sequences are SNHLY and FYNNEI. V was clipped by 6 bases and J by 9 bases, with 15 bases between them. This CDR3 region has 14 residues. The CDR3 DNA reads TGTGCCAGCAGACTCAGACCCGGGATTTCACCCCTCCACTTT. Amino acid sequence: CASRLRPGISPLHF.